This T cell receptor (beta chain) was documented in a study of CD8+CD57+ T cells in acquired aplastic anemia. Across the study: An average of roughly 2.9 ug of DNA was obtained from sorted CD4+ and CD8+ cells.

Study observations and caveats: The study found no significant CD8+ Simpson's diversity difference between patients and controls. Found in both controls and patients were 25 to 35 CD8+ CDR3 sequences.

On this clonotype itself: Its specificity is not known. A read error may account for a junction end that differs from germline.

Using genomic DNA as the template, TCR beta VDJ and CDR3 profiling was carried out. TCRdb passed the reads through MiXCR, listing each CDR3 protein once. This table holds about 180,000 distinct CDR3 sequences, roughly 65% found once. Germline V lookup: CDR1 SSHAT, CDR2 FNYEAQ (reference sequence). The CDR3 is made up of 17 amino acids. Patients chosen for sequencing had shown CD8+CD57+ cell expansion by flow cytometry. Patients were therapy-naive when their blood was sampled. The receptor was derived from a human donor with aplastic anemia. The chain couples TRBV7-7 to TRBJ2-2; 9 bases match TRBD2. Material for sequencing was sorted CD4+, CD8+, or CD8+CD57+ T cells (not recorded which) from PBMCs. CDR3 sequence (DNA): TGTGCTAGCAGCTTAGATCGACTAGCGGCAAACACCGGGGAGCTGTTTTTT. Protein sequence: CASSLDRLAANTGELFF.